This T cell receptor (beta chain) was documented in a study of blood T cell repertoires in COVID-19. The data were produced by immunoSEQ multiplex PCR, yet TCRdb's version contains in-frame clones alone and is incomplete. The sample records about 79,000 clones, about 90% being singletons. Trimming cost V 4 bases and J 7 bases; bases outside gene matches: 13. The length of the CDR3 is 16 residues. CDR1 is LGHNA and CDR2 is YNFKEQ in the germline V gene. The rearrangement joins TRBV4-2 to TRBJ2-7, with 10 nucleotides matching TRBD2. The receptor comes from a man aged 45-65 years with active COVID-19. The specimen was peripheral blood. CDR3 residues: CASSLALLAGSGEQYF. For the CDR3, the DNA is TGTGCCAGCAGCCTTGCCTTACTAGCGGGGTCGGGGGAGCAGTACTTC.